This TCR beta chain was identified in a study of T cell repertoires in cytomegalovirus infection. The wider study: Epitope selection comprised recently identified HLA-C-restricted CMV epitopes and well-studied HLA-B-restricted CMV epitopes. From public TCR beta signatures came an indication of both CMV infection and matching HLA type.

Germline V CDR1 and CDR2: SGHTA, FQGTGA. The CDR3 is 14 residues long. The ends were cut back, 5 bases at V and 6 bases at J, with 16 bases in the middle. TCRdb processed the reads anew with MiXCR; each CDR3 protein has one entry. The sample yields around 900,000 distinct CDR3 sequences, approximately 31% seen once. This clonotype was seen just once. Antigen: not known. Sequenced material: cultured CD8+ T cells from PBMCs, taken from culture after CMV antigen stimulation. The rearrangement joins TRBV7-3 to TRBJ1-1; D remains unclear. The receptor's source is a human donor in good health (CMV status not recorded). Some clones in this sample may be carry-over from other donors' samples. DNA of the CDR3: TGTGCCAGCAGCCTAGATCCGGGGTCCCCTGAAGCTTTCTTT. It encodes CASSLDPGSPEAFF.